Described below is a single T cell receptor beta chain sequence and its context. The sample belongs to a study of blood T cell repertoires in COVID-19. Whole-study context: In each case, the material was cDNA or gDNA derived from T cells, B-cell-depleted T cells, or PBMCs.

Germline CDR1 reads SGHDT; CDR2 reads YYEEEE. The V and J ends lost 4 bases and 1 base, in that order; junction bases with no gene match: 6. CDR3 length: 17 residues. Clinical history as reported by participants underpinned cohort assignment. Some clones are missing from TCRdb's copy, which holds only in-frame ones; the method was immunoSEQ multiplex PCR. The sample has around 250,000 clones, over 80% seen once. This TCR was recovered from a woman in her thirties with acute COVID-19. Sequences were obtained from PBMCs or T cells enriched from blood (not recorded which). The chain joins TRBV5-6 to TRBJ2-3; TRBD2 matches 13 bases. CDR3 residues: CASSRGLAGEGTDTQYF. The CDR3 nucleotides are TGTGCCAGCAGCCGTGGACTAGCGGGAGAAGGCACAGATACGCAGTATTTT.